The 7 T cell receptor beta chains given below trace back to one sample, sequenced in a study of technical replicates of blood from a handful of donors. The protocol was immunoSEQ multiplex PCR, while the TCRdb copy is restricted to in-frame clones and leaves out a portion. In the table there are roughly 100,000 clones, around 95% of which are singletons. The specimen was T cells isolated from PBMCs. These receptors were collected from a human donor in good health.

The CDR3 protein is CASLQHEAFF. The CDR3 nucleotides read TGTGCCAGCCTACAGCATGAAGCTTTCTTT. This chain links TRBV2 with TRBJ1-1; no reliable D call. Germline V gene sequence: CDR1 SNHLY, CDR2 FYNNEI. This CDR3 spans 10 amino acids. V dropped 8 bases and J dropped 7 bases, with 8 bases sitting between them.

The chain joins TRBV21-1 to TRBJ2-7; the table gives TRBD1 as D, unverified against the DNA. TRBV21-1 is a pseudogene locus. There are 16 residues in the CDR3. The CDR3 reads CASSTGTGLILYEQYF. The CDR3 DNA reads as TGTGCCAGCAGCACCGGGACAGGGTTGATCCTTTACGAGCAGTACTTC.

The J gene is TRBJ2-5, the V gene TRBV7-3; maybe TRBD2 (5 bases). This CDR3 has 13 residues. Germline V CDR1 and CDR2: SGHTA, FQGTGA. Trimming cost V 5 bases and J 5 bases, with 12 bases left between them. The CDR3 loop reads CASSPGNGETQYF. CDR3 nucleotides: TGTGCCAGCAGCCCCGGGAACGGTGAGACCCAGTACTTC.

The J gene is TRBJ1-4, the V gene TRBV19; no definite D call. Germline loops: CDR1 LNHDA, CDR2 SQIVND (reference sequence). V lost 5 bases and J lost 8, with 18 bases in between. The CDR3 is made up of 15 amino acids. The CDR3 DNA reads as TGTGCCAGTAGTCCCCAGACGACTCCTTCAGAAAAACTGTTTTTT. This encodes CASSPQTTPSEKLFF.

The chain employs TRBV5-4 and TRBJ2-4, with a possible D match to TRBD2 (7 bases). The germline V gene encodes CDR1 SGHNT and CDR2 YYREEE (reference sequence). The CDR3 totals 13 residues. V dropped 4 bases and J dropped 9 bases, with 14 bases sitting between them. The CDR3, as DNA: TGTGCCAGCAGCATACAGGGCGGGGGCATTCAGTACTTC. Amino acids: CASSIQGGGIQYF.

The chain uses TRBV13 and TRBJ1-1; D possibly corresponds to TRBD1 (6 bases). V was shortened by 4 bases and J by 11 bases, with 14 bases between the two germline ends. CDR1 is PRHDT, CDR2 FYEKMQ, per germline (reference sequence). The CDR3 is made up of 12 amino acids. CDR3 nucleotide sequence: TGTGCCAGCAGCTCCTCAGGGGTTAGGGCTTTCTTT. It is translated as CASSSSGVRAFF.

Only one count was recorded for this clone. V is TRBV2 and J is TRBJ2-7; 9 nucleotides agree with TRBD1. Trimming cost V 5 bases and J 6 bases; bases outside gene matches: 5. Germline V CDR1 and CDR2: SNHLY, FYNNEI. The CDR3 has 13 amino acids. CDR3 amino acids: CASSRDRVSEQYF. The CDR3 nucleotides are TGTGCCAGCAGTAGGGACAGGGTGAGCGAGCAGTACTTC.